This entry lists 23 T cell receptor beta chains sequenced from one sample in a study of T cells in Graves' hyperthyroidism and ophthalmopathy. TCR beta CDR3 regions were amplified from RNA. The HTBI set primed first-round TCR CDR3 RT-PCR. TCRdb reprocessed the multiplex PCR reads with MiXCR, giving one entry per CDR3 protein. Among under 400,000 distinct CDR3 sequences listed, 11% to 15% were seen once. The sample taken for sequencing was blood. These receptors were obtained from a woman aged 60-70 years with Graves' hyperthyroidism.

This clonotype was seen many times. J is TRBJ2-1 and V is TRBV11-2; 12 bases are a match to TRBD2. The J segment lost 3 bases and the V segment lost 0 bases, leaving 0 bases of the junction unmatched. This CDR3 is 16 amino acids long. CDR1 is SGHAT and CDR2 is FQNNGV in the germline V gene. The CDR3 protein is CASSLEGLAGYNEQFF. The CDR3, as DNA: TGTGCCAGCAGCTTAGAGGGACTAGCGGGCTACAATGAGCAGTTCTTC.

This clonotype appeared many times. The chain couples TRBV6-5 to TRBJ2-7; 9 bases are shared with TRBD1. With 2 bases clipped from V and 2 bases from J, the junction kept 4 bases outside the gene matches. CDR1 and CDR2 (germline): MNHEY, SVGAGI. The CDR3 has 15 residues. The CDR3 reads CASSYGTGPAYEQYF. The CDR3 DNA reads as TGTGCCAGCAGTTACGGGACAGGGCCTGCCTACGAGCAGTACTTC.

This clonotype was seen repeatedly, ten times or more. The chain employs TRBV12-3 or TRBV12-4 and TRBJ2-7; no definite D call. This CDR3 comprises 12 residues. V was trimmed by 2 bases and J by 12 bases, leaving 14 bases between them. Written as DNA, the CDR3 is TGTGCCAGCAGTTTAAACACTCCCCTGCGGTACTTC. This encodes CASSLNTPLRYF.

This clonotype was seen only a few times. The chain combines TRBV5-1 with TRBJ2-2; D is undetermined. Germline CDR1 reads SGHRS; CDR2 reads YFSETQ. The CDR3 covers 15 residues. The V end lost 4 bases, the J end lost 1 base, and 11 bases lay between the germline ends. CDR3 residues: CASSPPLENTGELFF. As DNA, the CDR3 is TGCGCCAGCAGCCCTCCCCTAGAGAACACCGGGGAGCTGTTTTTT.

Ten or more counts support this clonotype. The chain links TRBV2 to TRBJ1-4; D is possibly TRBD1 (5 bases). V lost 7 bases, J lost 4 bases, and 10 bases lay in between. The CDR3 has 13 amino acids. Germline CDR1 reads SNHLY; CDR2 reads FYNNEI. The CDR3 here is CASMGRVNEKLFF. CDR3 in DNA: TGTGCCAGCATGGGCAGGGTTAATGAAAAACTGTTTTTT. The full variable domain, in which reference TRBV2 and TRBJ1-4 provide the parts outside the CDR3, is EPEVTQTPSHQVTQMGQEVILRCVPISNHLYFYWYRQILGQKVEFLVSFYNNEISEKSEIFDDQFSVERPDGSNFTLKIRSTKLEDSAMYFCASMGRVNEKLFFGSGTQLSVL.

This clonotype was counted many times. This chain connects TRBV7-9 to TRBJ2-4; D is perhaps TRBD2 (5 bases). The germline V gene has CDR1 SEHNR and CDR2 FQNEAQ (reference sequence). The CDR3 sequence is 15 residues long. V gave up 3 bases and J gave up 0 bases, with 9 bases separating them. CDR3 sequence (DNA): TGTGCCAGCAGCTTTTCAGGACTAGCCAAAAACATTCAGTACTTC. Translated: CASSFSGLAKNIQYF.

The chain employs TRBV4-1 and TRBJ1-2; 9 bases line up with TRBD1. There are 15 residues in the CDR3. Germline V gene lookup returns CDR1 MGHRA and CDR2 YSYEKL. Germline trimming cut 1 base from V and 4 bases from J; bases unmatched to any gene: 4. CDR3 sequence reads: CASSQGTGVGYGYTF. The CDR3 bases are TGCGCCAGCAGCCAAGGGACAGGGGTAGGCTATGGCTACACCTTC.

This clonotype was recorded at least ten times. This chain connects TRBV5-1 to TRBJ2-5; 11 bases line up with TRBD2. V was pared by 4 bases and J by 5 bases, with 4 bases of the junction left unmatched. The germline V gene has CDR1 SGHRS and CDR2 YFSETQ. The CDR3 extends over 14 amino acids. CDR3 DNA: TGCGCCAGCAGCACGGGACTAGCGGCGGAGACCCAGTACTTC. Encoded protein: CASSTGLAAETQYF.

The rearrangement joins TRBV6-2 or TRBV6-3 to TRBJ2-2, with D unclear. Germline V lookup: CDR1 MNHEY, CDR2 SVGEGT. The CDR3 consists of 14 residues. V lost 6 bases, J lost 7 bases, and 15 bases lay in between. The DNA of the CDR3 is TGTGCCAGCAGGTCCCCCCAGGTCAACGGGGAGCTGTTTTTT. This translates into CASRSPQVNGELFF.

Ten or more counts support this clonotype. The rearrangement links TRBV11-3 to TRBJ1-1, with a possible D match to TRBD1 (6 bases). CDR1 is SGHNT, CDR2 YENEEA, per germline. The CDR3 runs 14 residues. Trimming took off 5 bases at V and 0 bases at J, with 10 bases between the two ends. CDR3 in DNA: TGTGCCAGCAGCCGGGGGCCAGTGAACACTGAAGCTTTCTTT. Amino acids: CASSRGPVNTEAFF.

In its sample, this clonotype was seen a few times. The chain recombines TRBV19 with TRBJ2-3; the match to TRBD1 covers 7 bases. Losses at the gene ends were 5 bases for V and 4 bases for J; bases not matched to a gene: 12. Germline CDR1 LNHDA, CDR2 SQIVND (reference sequence). CDR3 size: 16 residues. CDR3 amino acids: CASSAPDRAVADTQYF. CDR3 sequence (DNA): TGTGCCAGTAGTGCACCCGACAGGGCAGTCGCAGATACGCAGTATTTT.

The sample holds a few counts of this clonotype. V usage is TRBV19 and J usage is TRBJ2-1, with TRBD2 matching 9 bases. This CDR3 has 16 residues. Germline V gene lookup returns CDR1 LNHDA and CDR2 SQIVND (reference sequence). V gave up 6 bases and J gave up 0 bases; unmatched junction bases: 6. The CDR3 DNA is TGTGCCAGTAGAGATAGCGGGAGTGGCTCCTACAATGAGCAGTTCTTC. This gives the protein CASRDSGSGSYNEQFF.

This clonotype showed up just a few times. The V call is TRBV12-3 or TRBV12-4, the J call TRBJ1-5; no clear D gene. V was clipped by 1 base and J by 4 bases, with 17 bases between them. The CDR3 contains 17 residues. The CDR3 nucleotides are TGTGCCAGCAGTTTAGATGCCCTCCGATCGGGAAATCAGCCCCAGCATTTT. Translated, it gives CASSLDALRSGNQPQHF.

This sequence joins TRBV2 and TRBJ1-5; D is perhaps TRBD1 (6 bases). Germline V gives CDR1 SNHLY, CDR2 FYNNEI. CDR3 size: 17 residues. The V gene lost 2 bases and the J gene lost 0 bases, with 14 bases spanning the gap. CDR3 sequence reads: CASSESGKTGSNQPQHF. The CDR3 DNA sequence: TGTGCCAGCAGTGAAAGCGGTAAGACAGGTAGCAATCAGCCCCAGCATTTT. Drawing the rest from reference TRBV2 and TRBJ1-5, the complete variable domain is EPEVTQTPSHQVTQMGQEVILRCVPISNHLYFYWYRQILGQKVEFLVSFYNNEISEKSEIFDDQFSVERPDGSNFTLKIRSTKLEDSAMYFCASSESGKTGSNQPQHFGDGTRLSIL.

The chain has TRBV28 and TRBJ2-7; TRBD2 aligns across 7 bases. The germline gives CDR1 MDHEN, CDR2 SYDVKM. The ends lost 6 bases at V and 3 bases at J; junction bases unmatched: 14. The CDR3 sequence is 16 residues long. CDR3 nucleotide sequence: TGTGCCAGCAGCCCCCCGGGACTACAAGACCGCTACGAGCAGTACTTC. It specifies CASSPPGLQDRYEQYF. Using reference TRBV28 and TRBJ2-7 for the parts outside the CDR3, the full variable domain is DVKVTQSSRYLVKRTGEKVFLECVQDMDHENMFWYRQDPGLGLRLIYFSYDVKMKEKGDIPEGYSVSREKKERFSLILESASTNQTSMYLCASSPPGLQDRYEQYFGPGTRLTVT.

Here the CDR3 DNA reads TGTGCCAGCAGCTTAGGCGTTGGGACAGGGGGCGAAGAGACCCAGTACTTC. It yields the protein CASSLGVGTGGEETQYF. V gene TRBV11-3 combines with J gene TRBJ2-5; 12 bases are a match to TRBD1. The CDR3 has 17 amino acids. The V gene end was trimmed by 1 base and the J gene end by 3 bases; junction bases not matched to a gene: 6. Germline V gene lookup returns CDR1 SGHNT and CDR2 YENEEA.

The chain is built from TRBV29-1 and TRBJ2-4; 7 bases fit TRBD1. The J segment lost 2 bases and the V segment lost 0 bases, leaving 10 bases of the junction unmatched. The CDR3 extends over 17 amino acids. Germline V gives CDR1 SQVTM, CDR2 ANQGSEA. The CDR3 DNA is TGCAGCGTTGAAGACCCGGAGGCGACAGGGACCAAAAACATTCAGTACTTC. As protein: CSVEDPEATGTKNIQYF.

The chain recombines TRBV19 with TRBJ1-5; 10 bases are shared with TRBD1. J gave up 15 bases and V 5 bases, and 13 bases lay outside the gene matches. The CDR3 runs 14 residues. Germline CDR1 and CDR2: LNHDA and SQIVND (reference sequence). CDR3 coding DNA: TGTGCCAGTAGTCGGGGACAGGGGACAGTTATCGGGCATTTT. Translation: CASSRGQGTVIGHF.

This clonotype was detected only a few times. V is TRBV12-5 and J is TRBJ2-7; D may correspond to TRBD1 or TRBD2 (7 bases each). V was pared by 4 bases and J by 2 bases, with 18 bases between. CDR1 and CDR2 (germline): LGHNT, FRNRAP. This CDR3 is 16 amino acids long. CDR3 DNA: TGTGCTAGTGGTTCGGGCTACAGGGGAGGGGCCTACGAGCAGTACTTC. Protein product: CASGSGYRGGAYEQYF.

This clonotype was detected only a few times. The chain uses TRBV12-3 or TRBV12-4 and TRBJ2-7, with 7 bases matching TRBD2. Losses at the gene ends were 3 bases for V and 4 bases for J; bases not matched to a gene: 6. The CDR3 length is 14 residues. CDR3 nucleotide sequence: TGTGCCAGCAGTTTCTCGACAGCGGGGTACGAGCAGTACTTC. Protein product: CASSFSTAGYEQYF.

The table lists this clonotype with many counts. This chain connects TRBV29-1 to TRBJ1-2; 9 bases are shared with TRBD1. Germline-derived CDR1 and CDR2 are SQVTM and ANQGSEA. J was trimmed by 4 bases and V by 6 bases; bases with no gene match: 18. The CDR3 covers 17 residues. The DNA of the CDR3 is TGCAGCGTAGACGACCGGGACAGGGAGGACACACTCTATGGCTACACCTTC. Translated: CSVDDRDREDTLYGYTF.

On this clonotype: This may arise from a read error, as a much more abundant clone is one base away. The chain carries TRBV6-5 and TRBJ2-1; 7 nucleotides line up with TRBD2. The CDR3 runs 15 residues. CDR1 and CDR2 (germline): MNHEY, SVGAGI. CDR3: CTSSLPGGTYNEQFF. The CDR3 nucleotides are TGTACCAGCAGTTTACCGGGAGGCACCTACAATGAGCAGTTCTTC.

The CDR3 protein is CASSLGLAGAQYEQYF. DNA of the CDR3: TGCGCCAGCAGCTTGGGGCTAGCGGGAGCTCAGTACGAGCAGTACTTC. The V gene is TRBV5-1, the J gene TRBJ2-7, with TRBD2 matching over 10 bases. Trimming removed 0 bases from V and 4 bases from J; junction bases left unmatched: 7. CDR3 size: 16 residues. The germline V gene encodes CDR1 SGHRS and CDR2 YFSETQ.